Sequencing of this T cell receptor (beta chain) was carried out in a study of CD8+CD57+ T cells in acquired aplastic anemia. Study in general: Sorted CD4+ and CD8+ cells gave an average of roughly 3.5 ug of DNA. Study-wide results and caveats: Patients and controls shared just under 30 CD8+ CDR3 sequences, highly expressed in patients.

The germline CDR1 and CDR2 sequences are MGHDK and SYGVNS. This CDR3 is 14 amino acids long. V gave up 2 bases and J gave up 3 bases; unmatched junction bases: 4. An expansion of CD8+CD57+ cells by flow cytometry had been shown in patients chosen for sequencing. Every patient presented with severe acquired aplastic anemia. For CDR3 and TCR beta VDJ profiling, genomic DNA was the template used. TCRdb reprocessed the reads via MiXCR and lists one record per CDR3 protein. The sample yields 450,000 to 550,000 distinct CDR3 sequences, around 30% seen once. This clonotype was found a few times. Antigen: not known.

Sequencing was performed on sorted CD4+, CD8+, or CD8+CD57+ T cells (not recorded which) from PBMCs. The TCR originated in a human donor with aplastic anemia. V is TRBV25-1 and J is TRBJ2-7, with 7 nucleotides matching TRBD1. CDR3 region: CASSEGQENYEQYF. The CDR3 coding sequence is TGTGCCAGCAGTGAAGGACAGGAGAACTACGAGCAGTACTTC.